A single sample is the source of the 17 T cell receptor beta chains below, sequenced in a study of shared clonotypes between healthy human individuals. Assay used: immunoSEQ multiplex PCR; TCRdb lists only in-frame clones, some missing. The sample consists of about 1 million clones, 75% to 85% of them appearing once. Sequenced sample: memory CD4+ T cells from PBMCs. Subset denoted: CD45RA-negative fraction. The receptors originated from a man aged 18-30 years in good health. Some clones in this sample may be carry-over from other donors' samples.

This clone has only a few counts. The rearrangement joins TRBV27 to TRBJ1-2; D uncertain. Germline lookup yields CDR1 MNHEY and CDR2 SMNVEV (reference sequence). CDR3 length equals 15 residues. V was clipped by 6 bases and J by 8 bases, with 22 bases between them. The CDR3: CASSPSGGGRRGYTF. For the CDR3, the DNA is TGTGCCAGCAGCCCTTCGGGTGGAGGGAGGAGAGGCTACACCTTC.

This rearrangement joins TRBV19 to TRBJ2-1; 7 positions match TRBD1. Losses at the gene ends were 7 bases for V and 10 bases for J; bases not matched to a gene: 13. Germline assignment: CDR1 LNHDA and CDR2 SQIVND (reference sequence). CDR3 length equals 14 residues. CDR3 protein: CASTPDGSRGEQFF. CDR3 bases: TGTGCCAGTACCCCGGACGGGTCCAGGGGGGAGCAGTTCTTC.

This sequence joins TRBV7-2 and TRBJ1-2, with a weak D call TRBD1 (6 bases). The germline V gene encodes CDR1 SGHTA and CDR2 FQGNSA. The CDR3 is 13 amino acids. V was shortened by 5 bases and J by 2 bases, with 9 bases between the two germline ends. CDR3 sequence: CASSQDSNYGYTF. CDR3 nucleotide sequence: TGTGCCAGCAGCCAGGACAGCAACTATGGCTACACCTTC.

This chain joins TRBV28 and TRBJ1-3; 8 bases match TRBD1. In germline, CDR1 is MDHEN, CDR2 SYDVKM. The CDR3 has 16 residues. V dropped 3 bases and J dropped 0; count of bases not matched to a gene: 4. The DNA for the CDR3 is TGTGCCAGCAGTTTGGTAGGGACAGGCTCTGGAAACACCATATATTTT. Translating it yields CASSLVGTGSGNTIYF.

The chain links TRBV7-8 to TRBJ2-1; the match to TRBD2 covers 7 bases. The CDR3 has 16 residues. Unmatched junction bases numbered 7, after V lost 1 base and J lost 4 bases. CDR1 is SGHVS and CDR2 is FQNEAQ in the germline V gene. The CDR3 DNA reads TGTGCCAGCAGCTTAGGGGCTAGCGGAGCGTACAATGAGCAGTTCTTC. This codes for CASSLGASGAYNEQFF.

The CDR3 region is CASSTSGRSDTQYF. The CDR3 DNA reads as TGTGCCAGCAGCACGAGCGGGAGGTCCGATACGCAGTATTTT. The chain recombines TRBV4-2 with TRBJ2-3, with 9 positions matching TRBD2. The CDR3 consists of 14 residues. In germline, CDR1 is LGHNA, CDR2 YNFKEQ. After removal of 5 bases from V and 6 bases from J, the junction contained 6 bases not matched to a gene.

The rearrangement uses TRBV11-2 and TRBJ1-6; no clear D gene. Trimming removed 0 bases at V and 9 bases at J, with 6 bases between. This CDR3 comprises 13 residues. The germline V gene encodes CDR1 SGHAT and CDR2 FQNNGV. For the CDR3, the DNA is TGTGCCAGCAGCTTAGAGGGAGGTTCACCCCTCCACTTT. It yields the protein CASSLEGGSPLHF.

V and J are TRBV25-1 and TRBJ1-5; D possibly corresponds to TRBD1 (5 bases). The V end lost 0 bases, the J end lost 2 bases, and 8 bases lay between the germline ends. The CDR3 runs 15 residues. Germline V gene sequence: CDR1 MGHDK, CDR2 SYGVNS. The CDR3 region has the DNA TGTGCCAGCAGTGAATACGGGGGTGGCAATCAGCCCCAGCATTTT. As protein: CASSEYGGGNQPQHF.

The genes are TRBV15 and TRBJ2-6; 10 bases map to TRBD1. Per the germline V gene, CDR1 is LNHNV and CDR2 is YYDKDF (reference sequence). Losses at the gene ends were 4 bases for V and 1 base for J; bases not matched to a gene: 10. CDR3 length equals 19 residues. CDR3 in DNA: TGTGCCACCAGCACAAGACAGGGGGCTACCCTTTCTGGGGCCAACGTCCTGACTTTC. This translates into CATSTRQGATLSGANVLTF. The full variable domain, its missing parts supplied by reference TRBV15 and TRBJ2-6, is DAMVIQNPRYQVTQFGKPVTLSCSQTLNHNVMYWYQQKSSQAPKLLFHYYDKDFNNEADTPDNFQSRRPNTSFCFLDIRSPGLGDTAMYLCATSTRQGATLSGANVLTFGAGSRLTVL.

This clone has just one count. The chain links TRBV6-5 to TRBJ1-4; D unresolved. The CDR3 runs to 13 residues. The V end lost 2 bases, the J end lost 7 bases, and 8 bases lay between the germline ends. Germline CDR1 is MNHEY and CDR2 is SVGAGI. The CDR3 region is CASSYGRAEKLFF. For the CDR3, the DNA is TGTGCCAGCAGTTACGGACGGGCTGAAAAACTGTTTTTT.

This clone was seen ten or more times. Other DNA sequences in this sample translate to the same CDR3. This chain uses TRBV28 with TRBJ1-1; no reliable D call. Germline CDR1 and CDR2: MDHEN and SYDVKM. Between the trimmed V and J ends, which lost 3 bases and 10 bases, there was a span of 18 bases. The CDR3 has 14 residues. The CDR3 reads CASSFHGEEYGAFF. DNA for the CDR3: TGTGCCAGCAGTTTTCACGGGGAGGAGTATGGAGCTTTCTTT.

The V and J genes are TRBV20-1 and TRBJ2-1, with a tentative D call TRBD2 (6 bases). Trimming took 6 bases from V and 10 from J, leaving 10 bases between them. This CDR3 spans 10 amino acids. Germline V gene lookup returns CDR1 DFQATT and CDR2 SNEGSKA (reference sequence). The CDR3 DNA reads TGCAGTGCAACGGCGGGAGAGCAGTTCTTC. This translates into CSATAGEQFF.

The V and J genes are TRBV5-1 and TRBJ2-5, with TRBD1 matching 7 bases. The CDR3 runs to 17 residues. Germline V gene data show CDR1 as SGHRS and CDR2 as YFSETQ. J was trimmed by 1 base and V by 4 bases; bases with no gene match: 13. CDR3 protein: CASSPGGNVKAQETQYF. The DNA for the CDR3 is TGCGCCAGCAGCCCAGGGGGAAACGTAAAGGCCCAAGAGACCCAGTACTTC.

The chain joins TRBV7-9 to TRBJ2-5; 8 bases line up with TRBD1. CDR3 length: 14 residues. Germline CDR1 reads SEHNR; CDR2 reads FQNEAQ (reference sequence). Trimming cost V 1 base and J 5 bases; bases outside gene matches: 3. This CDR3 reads CASSLDGDRETQYF. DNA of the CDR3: TGTGCCAGCAGCTTAGATGGGGACAGGGAGACCCAGTACTTC.

CDR3 sequence reads: CATSRGRPGGYGYTF. CDR3 DNA: TGTGCCACCAGCAGAGGGCGTCCAGGCGGATATGGCTACACCTTC. V and J are TRBV15 and TRBJ1-2, with D uncertain. Germline V gene lookup returns CDR1 LNHNV and CDR2 YYDKDF (reference sequence). Trimming cost V 1 base and J 5 bases, with 14 bases left between them. The CDR3 covers 15 residues.

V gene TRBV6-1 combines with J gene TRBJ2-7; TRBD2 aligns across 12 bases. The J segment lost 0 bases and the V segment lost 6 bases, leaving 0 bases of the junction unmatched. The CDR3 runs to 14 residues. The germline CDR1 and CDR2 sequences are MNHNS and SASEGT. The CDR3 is CASRTSGSSYEQYF. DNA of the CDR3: TGTGCCAGCAGGACTAGCGGGAGCTCCTACGAGCAGTACTTC.

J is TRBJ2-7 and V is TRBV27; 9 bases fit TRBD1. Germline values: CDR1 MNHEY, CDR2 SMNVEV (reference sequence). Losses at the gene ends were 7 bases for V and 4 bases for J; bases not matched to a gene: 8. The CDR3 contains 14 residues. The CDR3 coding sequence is TGTGCCAGCAAGACCGGGACAGGGCGGTACGAGCAGTACTTC. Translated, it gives CASKTGTGRYEQYF.